The clone carrying this TCR beta chain was counted at least ten times. In a library made to pick up alpha chains, this beta chain is a stray read with a size that means little. The data are from a study of spatial heterogeneity in lung cancer. MiXCR, run by TCRdb on the 5' RACE reads, gives a single entry per CDR3 protein. Here the sample spans about 15,000 distinct CDR3 sequences, 3% to 4.5% being singletons. As to time point: sample taken at primary tumor resection. CDR1 and CDR2 from the germline V gene are SQVTM and ANQGSEA. Losses at the gene ends were 1 base for V and 7 bases for J; bases not matched to a gene: 5. The CDR3 consists of 13 residues.

The material sequenced was normal lung tissue next to the tumor, taken at surgery. The chain carries TRBV29-1 and TRBJ2-5, with TRBD2 matching 8 bases. This receptor was taken from a male donor with early-stage non-small cell lung cancer. The DNA for the CDR3 is TGCAGCGTTGAAGGGACAGCGGGAGTGACCCAGTACTTC. Translated, it gives CSVEGTAGVTQYF. Full variable domain (outside the CDR3, taken from reference TRBV29-1 and TRBJ2-5): SAVISQKPSRDICQRGTSLTIQCQVDSQVTMMFWYRQQPGQSLTLIATANQGSEATYESGFVIDKFPISRPNLTFSTLTVSNMSPEDSSIYLCSVEGTAGVTQYFGPGTRLLVL.